Detailed here is one TCR beta chain. Its antigen is not identified. The entry originates in a study of cytomegalovirus exposure and HLA in healthy donors. Study-wide findings and caveats: Despite most TCR sequences being rare, some public TCRs occurred in many donors. According to a subsequent analysis, TCR clusters identified in the first cohort showed a tendency to co-occur across the roughly 120 validation repertoires. The study flagged about 160 TCR beta chains as cytomegalovirus-associated.

This table comes from immunoSEQ multiplex PCR, and its TCRdb copy is limited to in-frame clones, with some not included. The top ten hold 1.2% to 1.5% of the sample, which has 70,000 to 75,000 clones, 85% to 95% seen once. The CDR3 is made up of 13 amino acids. Trimming stripped 8 bases from V and 4 bases from J, with 12 bases between. Germline CDR1 and CDR2: MNHNS and SASEGT. A roughly 120-subject validation cohort, separate from the approximately 720-subject first cohort, supplied the donors. This chain joins TRBV6-1 and TRBJ1-3; no clear D gene. Sequenced sample: PBMCs. The clonotype comes from a man aged 18-30 years in good health and CMV-seropositive. The DNA of the CDR3 is TGTGCCAGCGGAGGTCGCAGGGGAAACACCATATATTTT. It specifies CASGGRRGNTIYF.